This note documents a single TCR beta chain sequence. Its antigen is as yet unknown. Using immunoSEQ multiplex PCR, the repertoire was profiled, and TCRdb retains in-frame clones only, with some absent. Here the sample spans millions of clones, approximately 93% being singletons. Donors were healthy HIV-negative adults without recently reported acute infections or vaccinations. These data are taken from a study of shared clonotypes between healthy human individuals. Study outcomes and limitations: Clonotype sharing across donors was expected to vary with sequencing depth. Memory subsets generally showed lower estimated richness than naive subsets.

CDR1 and CDR2 (germline): SGHRS, YFSETQ. J lost 1 base, V lost 4 bases, and 9 bases had no gene match. The CDR3 totals 19 residues. The receptor's source is a man in his late teens or twenties in good health. Some clones in this sample may be carry-over from other donors' samples. The specimen was naive CD4+ T cells from PBMCs. The subset here: CD45RA+ positively selected. The rearrangement links TRBV5-1 to TRBJ2-3, with TRBD2 matching over 16 bases. CDR3 sequence reads: CASSLPGLAGGPRTDTQYF. The CDR3 DNA reads as TGCGCCAGCAGCCTTCCGGGACTAGCGGGAGGGCCCCGCACAGATACGCAGTATTTT. The full variable domain, with the rest looked up from reference TRBV5-1 and TRBJ2-3, is KAGVTQTPRYLIKTRGQQVTLSCSPISGHRSVSWYQQTPGQGLQFLFEYFSETQRNKGNFPGRFSGRQFSNSRSEMNVSTLELGDSALYLCASSLPGLAGGPRTDTQYFGPGTRLTVL.